Shown below are 3 T cell receptor beta chains from a single sample sequenced in a study of CD8 T cells in ankylosing spondylitis. Study-level findings and limits: Made up of eight or nine highly homologous variants, a TCR beta motif appeared characteristic of ankylosing spondylitis blood.

The antigens of these receptors remain unknown. TCRdb re-analysed the 5' RACE reads in MiXCR, keeping a single row per CDR3 protein. The profile shows about 800,000 distinct CDR3 sequences, about 12% of them singletons. Sequenced material: blood, either unsorted or a sorted T cell fraction (not recorded which). The receptors were gathered from a male donor with ankylosing spondylitis.

This clonotype was observed at least ten times. This rearrangement joins TRBV18 to TRBJ2-5; D is possibly TRBD2 (5 bases). Per the germline V gene, CDR1 is KGHSH and CDR2 is LQKENI. The CDR3 runs to 13 residues. V lost 8 bases and J 4 bases, leaving 14 bases between the germline ends. CDR3 bases: TGTGCCAGCAGTCGTACTAGAGGAGAGACCCAGTACTTC. Translating it yields CASSRTRGETQYF.

The chain couples TRBV10-3 to TRBJ2-3; the match to TRBD2 covers 10 bases. Germline trimming cut 10 bases from V and 9 bases from J; bases unmatched to any gene: 13. Germline V gene sequence: CDR1 ENHRY, CDR2 SYGVKD. CDR3 length equals 14 residues. Written as DNA, the CDR3 is TGTGCCACCTACGAGCGGGGGGGTCGAGGGACGCAGTATTTT. Its translation is CATYERGGRGTQYF.

The genes are TRBV29-1 and TRBJ1-2; 9 bases map to TRBD1. CDR1 is SQVTM, CDR2 ANQGSEA, per germline. The CDR3 loop spans 13 amino acids. The V and J ends lost 7 bases and 4 bases, in that order; junction bases with no gene match: 7. In DNA form, the CDR3 reads TGCAGCGCCGGGACAGGGATCGCCTATGGCTACACCTTC. It is translated as CSAGTGIAYGYTF.